This is a list of T cell receptor beta chains from one sample in a study of T-cell reconstitution after alpha-beta-depleted transplantation in children. TCRdb re-derived calls from the PCR reads in MiXCR, one entry per CDR3 protein. The data hold fewer than 1 million distinct CDR3 sequences, with roughly 15% observed a single time. Sequenced here: PBMCs, mostly from graft donor cells, sampled 360 days after TCRalphabeta/CD19-depleted stem cell transplant. All receptors come from a male patient younger than 18 who had a stem cell transplant for acute lymphoblastic leukemia, so the T cells may come from the graft donor. Each CDR3 is given with its conserved first and last residue. Each record gives: V gene, J gene, CDR3 protein.

TRBV20-1	TRBJ2-7	CSATGDISYEQYF
TRBV6-5	TRBJ2-1	CASSYSTREDLYNEQFF
TRBV6-6	TRBJ1-6	CASRSGPLHF
TRBV5-1	TRBJ2-1	CASSPLRERYEQFF
TRBV5-1	TRBJ2-2	CASSSTSGSTGELFF
TRBV5-1	TRBJ1-6	CASSLVRQENSPLHF
TRBV20-1	TRBJ1-3	CSARFGQFSGNTIYF
TRBV18	TRBJ2-7	CASSPRQGGTGSYEQYF
TRBV13	TRBJ2-1	CASSLRDYSHIF
TRBV18	TRBJ2-1	CASSPQGLDTEQFF
TRBV7-1	TRBJ2-7	CASSSPRREIYEQYF
TRBV12-3/TRBV12-4	TRBJ1-2	CASNSGLAGYTF
TRBV7-9	TRBJ2-1	CASSLRGVSYNEQFF
TRBV7-3	TRBJ2-1	CASSLSGVGQFF
TRBV10-3	TRBJ2-5	CAIRGASGIETQYF
TRBV7-9	TRBJ2-1	CASSLGVGISYNEQFF
TRBV21-1	TRBJ2-3	CASSKTTGGETTDTQYF
TRBV15	TRBJ2-3	CATSRDWTGPTDTQYF
TRBV7-9	TRBJ2-2	CASSYTLAGPNTGELFF
TRBV24-1	TRBJ2-7	CATSGRTRDSYEQYF
TRBV18	TRBJ2-1	CASSPHPPREEQFF
TRBV18	TRBJ1-1	CASSRGHLGNTEAFF
TRBV12-3/TRBV12-4	TRBJ2-7	CASSRPLSRSGHEQYF
TRBV27	TRBJ1-2	CASSLRGHLLYGYTF
TRBV7-6	TRBJ1-2	CASSAGTGGAGGYTF